This T cell receptor beta chain was found in a study of Graves' ophthalmopathy and Graves' hyperthyroidism. This clonotype was seen a few times. Its specificity is not known. Amplified TCR beta CDR3 regions were obtained using RNA transcripts as template. Second-round multiplex PCR came after first-round RT-PCR with HTBI primers. Via MiXCR, TCRdb re-called the multiplex PCR reads, giving one row per CDR3 protein. The table includes approximately 210,000 distinct CDR3 sequences, 20% to 25% detected once. Broader study findings: The model predicted progression of ophthalmopathy with a sensitivity of about 70%, and its specificity was roughly 77%.

CDR3 length: 14 residues. Germline loops: CDR1 LGHDT, CDR2 YNNKEL (reference sequence). Germline trimming cut 3 bases from V and 2 bases from J; bases unmatched to any gene: 3. The sequence was collected from a woman between 45 and 60 years old with Graves' ophthalmopathy. The V and J genes are TRBV3-1 and TRBJ2-7, with 8 positions matching TRBD2. Material: peripheral blood. The CDR3 DNA follows: TGTGCCAGCAGCCAGTGGCGGGGGGCCTACGAGCAGTACTTC. Translating gives CASSQWRGAYEQYF.